These 8 T cell receptor beta chains came from one sample sequenced in a study of PD-L1 blockade in urothelial cancer. Assay: immunoSEQ multiplex PCR; the TCRdb copy retains only in-frame clones and omits some. The sample records 35,000 to 50,000 clones, 81% being singletons. Sequencing was performed on PBMCs, taken around atezolizumab (anti-PD-L1) treatment. These receptor sequences come from a man between 65 and 85 years old with urothelial cancer.

This chain links TRBV7-9 with TRBJ1-2, with D perhaps TRBD1 (5 bases). The V gene lost 0 bases and the J gene lost 1 base, with 12 bases spanning the gap. Germline CDR1 reads SEHNR; CDR2 reads FQNEAQ (reference sequence). The CDR3 has 16 residues. The CDR3 nucleotides read TGTGCCAGCAGCTTAGCAGGGGCCTTAATTAACTATGGCTACACCTTC. Translated, it gives CASSLAGALINYGYTF.

The rearrangement joins TRBV7-2 to TRBJ2-7; 11 nucleotides line up with TRBD1. V shed 4 bases and J 3 bases; nucleotides not matched to a gene: 5. The length of the CDR3 is 15 residues. Looked up from germline, CDR1 is SGHTA and CDR2 is FQGNSA. CDR3 residues: CASSWEGTGGYEQYF. CDR3 DNA: TGTGCCAGCAGCTGGGAGGGGACAGGGGGCTACGAGCAGTACTTC.

The chain is built from TRBV5-6 and TRBJ2-7, with TRBD1 as a possible D gene (6 bases). Trimming removed 0 bases from V and 5 bases from J, with 12 bases in between. The CDR3 has 14 amino acids. Looked up from germline, CDR1 is SGHDT and CDR2 is YYEEEE. The CDR3 here is CASSLVSGVNEQYF. CDR3 nucleotide sequence: TGTGCCAGCAGCTTGGTCTCAGGGGTGAACGAGCAGTACTTC.

V gene TRBV27 combines with J gene TRBJ2-7; tentative D call: TRBD1 (8 bases). CDR1 is MNHEY and CDR2 is SMNVEV in the germline V gene (reference sequence). The CDR3 is made up of 16 amino acids. V lost 6 bases, J lost 2 bases, and 20 bases lay in between. CDR3 in amino acids: CASSPTGGTGTYEQYF. The DNA for the CDR3 is TGTGCCAGCAGCCCTACCGGGGGGACAGGAACCTACGAGCAGTACTTC.

The chain recombines TRBV18 with TRBJ1-5; 9 bases map to TRBD1. Unmatched junction bases numbered 7, after V lost 3 bases and J lost 4 bases. Germline values: CDR1 KGHSH, CDR2 LQKENI. The length of the CDR3 is 16 residues. DNA for the CDR3: TGTGCCAGCTCACCGGCCCGGGACAGGGAGAATCAGCCCCAGCATTTT. It is translated as CASSPARDRENQPQHF. The full variable domain, rest sourced from reference TRBV18 and TRBJ1-5, is NAGVMQNPRHLVRRRGQEARLRCSPMKGHSHVYWYRQLPEEGLKFMVYLQKENIIDESGMPKERFSAEFPKEGPSILRIQQVVRGDSAAYFCASSPARDRENQPQHFGDGTRLSIL.

The V call is TRBV29-1, the J call TRBJ2-3; D perhaps matches TRBD2 (5 bases). Germline assignment: CDR1 SQVTM and CDR2 ANQGSEA. V gave up 6 bases and J gave up 2 bases, with 9 bases separating them. The CDR3 sequence is 12 residues long. The CDR3 nucleotides read TGCAGCGTAGCGGAGTTCACAGATACGCAGTATTTT. Its translation: CSVAEFTDTQYF.

This chain connects TRBV11-2 to TRBJ2-5; D is uncertain. Trimming stripped 2 bases from V and 1 base from J, with 8 bases between. The CDR3 covers 14 residues. The germline V gene has CDR1 SGHAT and CDR2 FQNNGV. CDR3 sequence reads: CASSLNPFQETQYF. Here the CDR3 DNA reads TGTGCCAGCAGCTTAAATCCATTCCAAGAGACCCAGTACTTC. Combining the CDR3 with reference TRBV11-2 and TRBJ2-5 gives the whole variable domain EAGVAQSPRYKIIEKRQSVAFWCNPISGHATLYWYQQILGQGPKLLIQFQNNGVVDDSQLPKDRFSAERLKGVDSTLKIQPAKLEDSAVYLCASSLNPFQETQYFGPGTRLLVL.

The chain employs TRBV10-1 and TRBJ2-7; possible D gene TRBD1, 5 bases. Trimming shortened V by 2 bases and J by 6 bases, and 14 bases separated the two germline ends. Germline assignment: CDR1 WNHNN and CDR2 SYGVQD (reference sequence). There are 14 residues in the CDR3. CDR3 amino acids: CASSEGHRSSEQYF. The CDR3 DNA reads as TGCGCCAGCAGTGAGGGACATAGAAGCTCCGAGCAGTACTTC.